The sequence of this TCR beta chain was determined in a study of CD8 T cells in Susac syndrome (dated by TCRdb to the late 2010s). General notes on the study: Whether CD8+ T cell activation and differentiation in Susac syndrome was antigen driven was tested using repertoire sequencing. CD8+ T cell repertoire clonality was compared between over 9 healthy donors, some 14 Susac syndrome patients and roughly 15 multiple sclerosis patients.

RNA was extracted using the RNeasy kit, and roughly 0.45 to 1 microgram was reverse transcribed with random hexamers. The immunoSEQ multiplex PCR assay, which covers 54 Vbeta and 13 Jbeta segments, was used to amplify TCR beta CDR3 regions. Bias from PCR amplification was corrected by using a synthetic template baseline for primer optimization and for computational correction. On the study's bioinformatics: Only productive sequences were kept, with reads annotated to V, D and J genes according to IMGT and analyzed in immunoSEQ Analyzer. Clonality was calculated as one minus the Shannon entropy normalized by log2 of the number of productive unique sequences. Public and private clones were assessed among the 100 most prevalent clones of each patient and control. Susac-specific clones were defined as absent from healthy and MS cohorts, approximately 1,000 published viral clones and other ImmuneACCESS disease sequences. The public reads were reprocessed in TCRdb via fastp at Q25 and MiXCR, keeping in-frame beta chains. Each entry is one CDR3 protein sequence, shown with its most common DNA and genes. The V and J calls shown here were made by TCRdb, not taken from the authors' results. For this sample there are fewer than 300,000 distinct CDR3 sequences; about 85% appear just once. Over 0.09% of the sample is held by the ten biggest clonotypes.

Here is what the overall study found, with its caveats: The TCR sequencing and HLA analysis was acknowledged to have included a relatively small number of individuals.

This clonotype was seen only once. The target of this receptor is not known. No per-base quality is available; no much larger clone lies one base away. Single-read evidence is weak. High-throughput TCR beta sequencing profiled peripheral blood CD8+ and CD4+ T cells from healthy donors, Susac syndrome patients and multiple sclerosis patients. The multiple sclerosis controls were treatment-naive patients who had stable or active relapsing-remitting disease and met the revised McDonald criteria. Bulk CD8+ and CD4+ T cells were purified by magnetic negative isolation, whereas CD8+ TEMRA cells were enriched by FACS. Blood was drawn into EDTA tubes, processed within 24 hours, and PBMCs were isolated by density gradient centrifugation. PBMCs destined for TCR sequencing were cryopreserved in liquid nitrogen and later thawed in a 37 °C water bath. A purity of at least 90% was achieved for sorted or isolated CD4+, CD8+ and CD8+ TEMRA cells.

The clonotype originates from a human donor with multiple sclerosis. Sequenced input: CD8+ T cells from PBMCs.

This receptor has the CDR3 CASSPPTMNEQYF. In nucleotides, the sequence is TGTGCCAGCTCACCACCGACCATGAACGAGCAGTACTTC. The chain links TRBV18 with TRBJ2-7, with no D gene named confidently. CDR1 KGHSH and CDR2 LQKENI are derived from the germline V gene. Reading from cysteine to phenylalanine, the CDR3 counts 13 amino acids. The sequence is cut down to CDR3 DNA, 39 bases in frame from base 1. V is cut by 0 bases and J by 5 bases, and the space between the germline ends is 8 bases.